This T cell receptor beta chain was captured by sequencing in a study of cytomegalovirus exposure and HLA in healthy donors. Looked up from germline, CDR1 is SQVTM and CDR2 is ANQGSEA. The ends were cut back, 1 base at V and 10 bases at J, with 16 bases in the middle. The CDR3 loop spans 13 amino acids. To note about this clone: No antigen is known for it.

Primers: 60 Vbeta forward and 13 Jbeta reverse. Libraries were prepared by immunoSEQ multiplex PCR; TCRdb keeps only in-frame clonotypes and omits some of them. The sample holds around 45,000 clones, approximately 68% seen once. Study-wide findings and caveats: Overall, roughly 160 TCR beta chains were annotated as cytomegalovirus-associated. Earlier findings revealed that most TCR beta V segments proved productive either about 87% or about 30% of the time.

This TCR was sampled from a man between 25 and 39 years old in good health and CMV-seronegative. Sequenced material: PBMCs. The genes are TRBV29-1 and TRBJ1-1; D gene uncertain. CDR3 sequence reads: CSVEGAGTVGAFF. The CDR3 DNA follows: TGCAGCGTTGAAGGCGCAGGCACGGTCGGAGCTTTCTTT.